The 29 T cell receptor beta chains below come from one sample, sequenced in a study of long-term antiretroviral therapy in people with HIV. Researchers report immunoSEQ v3.0 was run at survey level. Clones were read by immunoSEQ multiplex PCR, and TCRdb kept only the in-frame ones, dropping some. Of tens of thousands of clones detected, roughly four fifths appear once; the ten largest clones hold 5.5% to 8%. Here the sequenced sample was unsorted PBMCs, taken 1 year after starting antiretroviral therapy. All receptors come from a man younger than 35 with HIV.

The chain links TRBV29-1 to TRBJ2-7; D is unresolved. Germline values: CDR1 SQVTM, CDR2 ANQGSEA. The length of the CDR3 is 15 residues. Trimming pared 1 base from V and 2 bases from J, leaving 15 bases between. CDR3 nucleotides: TGCAGCGTTGAAGTGGCCATTTCAGCCCCCTACGAGCAGTACTTC. It encodes CSVEVAISAPYEQYF.

This chain uses TRBV9 with TRBJ1-2, with TRBD1 matching 8 bases. Germline lookup yields CDR1 SGDLS and CDR2 YYNGEE. The CDR3 has 17 amino acids. Trimming at V came to 0 bases and at J to 4 bases, leaving 11 bases not matched to a gene. DNA for the CDR3: TGTGCCAGCAGCGTAGACAGGGGGTCGGCTTTCGGCTATGGCTACACCTTC. Residues: CASSVDRGSAFGYGYTF.

The genes are TRBV5-6 and TRBJ2-5; D possibly corresponds to TRBD2 (6 bases). V gave up 4 bases and J gave up 6 bases, with 16 bases separating them. Germline CDR1 is SGHDT and CDR2 is YYEEEE. The CDR3 totals 14 residues. The CDR3 sequence is CASSPIGSEKTQYF. CDR3 nucleotide sequence: TGTGCCAGCAGCCCCATCGGGAGCGAAAAGACCCAGTACTTC. Looking up the rest from reference TRBV5-6 and TRBJ2-5 gives the full variable domain: DAGVTQSPTHLIKTRGQQVTLRCSPKSGHDTVSWYQQALGQGPQFIFQYYEEEERQRGNFPDRFSGHQFPNYSSELNVNALLLGDSALYLCASSPIGSEKTQYFGPGTRLLVL.

This chain uses TRBV27 with TRBJ2-3, with TRBD2 matching over 9 bases. Germline V lookup: CDR1 MNHEY, CDR2 SMNVEV (reference sequence). The CDR3 sequence is 16 residues long. With 4 bases clipped from V and 2 bases from J, the junction kept 7 bases outside the gene matches. The CDR3 loop is CASSSRLAGSTDTQYF. The DNA for the CDR3 is TGTGCCAGCAGTTCCCGTCTAGCGGGGTCCACAGATACGCAGTATTTT.

The chain combines TRBV6-1 with TRBJ1-2; D unresolved. The V end lost 5 bases, the J end lost 4 bases, and 2 bases lay between the germline ends. This CDR3 spans 10 amino acids. Per germline, CDR1 MNHNS and CDR2 SASEGT. The CDR3 loop reads CASSTYGYTF. Written as DNA, the CDR3 is TGTGCCAGCAGTACCTATGGCTACACCTTC.

The chain joins TRBV4-1 to TRBJ2-7; TRBD2 matches at 10 bases. CDR1 MGHRA and CDR2 YSYEKL come from the germline V gene. The ends lost 3 bases at V and 1 base at J; junction bases unmatched: 6. The CDR3 runs 16 residues. DNA for the CDR3: TGCGCCAGCAGCCAGGGTAGCGGGGGGCCGTCCTACGAGCAGTACTTC. It yields the protein CASSQGSGGPSYEQYF.

The chain combines TRBV4-3 with TRBJ2-7; 9 bases map to TRBD1. The ends lost 0 bases at V and 4 bases at J; junction bases unmatched: 4. Germline assignment: CDR1 LGHNA and CDR2 YSLEER. This CDR3 is 15 amino acids long. CDR3 coding DNA: TGCGCCAGCAGCCAAGACATAGGACAGGGGTACGAGCAGTACTTC. Translating gives CASSQDIGQGYEQYF.

The gene calls are TRBV9 and TRBJ2-3; D remains ambiguous. This CDR3 region has 12 residues. Germline assignment: CDR1 SGDLS and CDR2 YYNGEE. Trimming left V 3 bases short and J 2 bases short, with 4 bases between. The CDR3 DNA is TGTGCCAGCAGCGGTCTCACAGATACGCAGTATTTT. Translation: CASSGLTDTQYF.

On this clone itself: The identical CDR3 is also encoded by other nucleotide sequences in the sample. The chain carries TRBV6-5 and TRBJ1-1, with TRBD1 matching over 9 bases. Trimming removed 2 bases from V and 5 bases from J; junction bases left unmatched: 3. From germline, CDR1 is MNHEY and CDR2 SVGAGI. This CDR3 has 14 residues. For the CDR3, the DNA is TGTGCCAGCAGTTACGGGACAGGGTTGACTGAAGCTTTCTTT. Its translation is CASSYGTGLTEAFF.

This clone was counted a few times. V is TRBV19 and J is TRBJ2-7; either TRBD1 or TRBD2 may supply D (6 bases each). V was trimmed by 7 bases and J by 2 bases, leaving 15 bases between them. Germline V gene lookup returns CDR1 LNHDA and CDR2 SQIVND (reference sequence). The CDR3 loop spans 14 amino acids. The CDR3 DNA is TGTGCCAGTATGGGCGGGACAACCCCCTACGAGCAGTACTTC. This encodes CASMGGTTPYEQYF.

The J gene is TRBJ2-1, the V gene TRBV5-1, with TRBD2 identical over 9 bases. Germline CDR1 and CDR2: SGHRS and YFSETQ. V gave up 2 bases and J gave up 8 bases; unmatched junction bases: 5. CDR3 size: 14 residues. DNA of the CDR3: TGCGCCAGCAGCTTCAGCGGGAGGATGGATGAGCAGTTCTTC. It is translated as CASSFSGRMDEQFF.

The chain is built from TRBV27 and TRBJ1-3, with a tentative D call TRBD1 (5 bases). Germline CDR1 reads MNHEY; CDR2 reads SMNVEV (reference sequence). This CDR3 is built from 14 residues. V was cut by 0 bases and J by 2 bases, with 5 bases left in between. In nucleotides, the CDR3 is TGTGCCAGCAGTTTATCAGGGGCTGGAAACACCATATATTTT. Translating gives CASSLSGAGNTIYF.

The chain links TRBV10-3 to TRBJ2-1; 10 bases line up with TRBD1. Germline V lookup: CDR1 ENHRY, CDR2 SYGVKD. J was trimmed by 4 bases and V by 5 bases; bases with no gene match: 11. The CDR3 covers 17 residues. As DNA, the CDR3 is TGTGCCATCAGTCATCCTGTGACAGGGGGCGCTTACAATGAGCAGTTCTTC. Residues: CAISHPVTGGAYNEQFF.

V gene TRBV18 combines with J gene TRBJ1-5, with a possible D match to TRBD1 (6 bases). V dropped 4 bases and J dropped 0 bases, with 22 bases sitting between them. Germline lookup yields CDR1 KGHSH and CDR2 LQKENI. This CDR3 is 19 amino acids long. The CDR3 is CASSQNRDTQLYSNQPQHF. CDR3 sequence (DNA): TGTGCCAGCTCACAAAATCGGGACACCCAACTATATAGCAATCAGCCCCAGCATTTT.

This clone appeared a few times. The rearrangement joins TRBV7-6 to TRBJ1-2; D may be TRBD1 (6 bases). CDR1 is SGHVS and CDR2 is FNYEAQ in the germline V gene. V lost 0 bases, J lost 4 bases, and 12 bases lay in between. The CDR3 length is 15 residues. CDR3 nucleotides: TGTGCCAGCAGCTTAGCTCCAGGGGAGATCTATGGCTACACCTTC. Translated: CASSLAPGEIYGYTF.

The V and J genes are TRBV12-5 and TRBJ1-4; 10 bases are shared with TRBD1. Germline lookup yields CDR1 LGHNT and CDR2 FRNRAP. V trimming: 3 bases; J trimming: 5 bases; junction bases outside the gene matches: 21. CDR3 size: 21 residues. CDR3 sequence: CASGFVIYTVGTGESNEKLFF. The CDR3, as DNA: TGTGCTAGTGGTTTCGTTATCTACACCGTCGGGACAGGGGAATCGAATGAAAAACTGTTTTTT.

The chain uses TRBV11-2 and TRBJ2-1, with 11 bases lining up with TRBD2. Germline V CDR1 and CDR2: SGHAT, FQNNGV. V shed 7 bases, J shed 3 bases, and the junction held 5 bases outside the gene matches. The CDR3 contains 15 residues. The CDR3 loop reads CASTLTSGNYNEQFF. The CDR3, as DNA: TGTGCCAGCACCCTGACTAGCGGGAACTACAATGAGCAGTTCTTC.

The chain employs TRBV6-5 and TRBJ2-7, with D maybe TRBD2 (6 bases). The CDR3 has 15 amino acids. The V and J ends lost 2 bases and 2 bases respectively, with 13 bases between them. From germline, CDR1 is MNHEY and CDR2 SVGAGI. CDR3 sequence: CASSYGASAPYEQYF. CDR3 nucleotides: TGTGCCAGCAGTTACGGGGCTAGCGCTCCCTACGAGCAGTACTTC.

The chain has TRBV11-2 and TRBJ2-7, with a possible D match to TRBD1 (5 bases). The V gene's germline CDR1 is SGHAT and CDR2 FQNNGV. This CDR3 comprises 15 residues. The V end was cut by 1 base, the J end by 2 bases, with 12 bases between. The CDR3 DNA follows: TGTGCCAGCAGCTTAGGCAGGACAACCACCTACGAGCAGTACTTC. This sequence encodes CASSLGRTTTYEQYF.

The rearrangement joins TRBV6-5 to TRBJ2-7, with D unclear. Germline-derived CDR1 and CDR2 are MNHEY and SVGAGI. Between the trimmed V and J ends, which lost 4 bases and 5 bases, there was a span of 12 bases. The CDR3 consists of 13 residues. The CDR3 protein is CASSSGNPNEQYF. For the CDR3, the DNA is TGTGCCAGCAGTTCTGGCAATCCTAACGAGCAGTACTTC.

The chain carries TRBV5-1 and TRBJ2-3; D ambiguous. The V gene's germline CDR1 is SGHRS and CDR2 YFSETQ. V shed 6 bases and J shed 0 bases, with 14 bases lying between them. CDR3 length: 15 amino acids. The CDR3 DNA sequence: TGCGCCAGCAACCTGAAGACGTCAAGCACAGATACGCAGTATTTT. This codes for CASNLKTSSTDTQYF.

J is TRBJ2-1 and V is TRBV5-4; D unclear. V was clipped by 0 bases and J by 0 bases, with 13 bases between them. The germline V gene encodes CDR1 SGHNT and CDR2 YYREEE (reference sequence). The CDR3 is 17 amino acids. The CDR3 loop reads CASSLAARPSSYNEQFF. The CDR3, as DNA: TGTGCCAGCAGCTTGGCTGCCAGACCCAGCTCCTACAATGAGCAGTTCTTC.

The chain is built from TRBV28 and TRBJ1-3; 9 bases line up with TRBD1. CDR1 MDHEN and CDR2 SYDVKM come from the germline V gene. The CDR3 runs to 14 residues. V lost 8 bases and J lost 8; bases outside the gene matches: 10. The CDR3 sequence: CASRGDRVTDTIYF. The DNA for the CDR3 is TGTGCCAGCCGCGGGGACAGGGTGACGGACACCATATATTTT.

The V gene is TRBV28, the J gene TRBJ2-2; D may correspond to TRBD1 or TRBD2 (5 bases each). The CDR3 runs to 19 residues. Germline CDR1 is MDHEN and CDR2 is SYDVKM. V shed 8 bases and J shed 0 bases, with 25 bases lying between them. The CDR3 sequence is CASLPGTPREAPNTGELFF. The CDR3, as DNA: TGTGCCAGCCTGCCGGGGACGCCCCGAGAGGCCCCGAACACCGGGGAGCTGTTTTTT.

V usage is TRBV9 and J usage is TRBJ2-3; 7 bases line up with TRBD2. The CDR3 loop spans 17 amino acids. Trimming removed 1 base from V and 6 bases from J; junction bases left unmatched: 14. Germline loops: CDR1 SGDLS, CDR2 YYNGEE. The CDR3 DNA sequence: TGTGCCAGCAGCGTAAGACCTAGCGGAGGGAGGGTGGATACGCAGTATTTT. Residues: CASSVRPSGGRVDTQYF.

The J gene is TRBJ1-5, the V gene TRBV2, with 7 bases matching TRBD1. Germline V gene lookup returns CDR1 SNHLY and CDR2 FYNNEI. This CDR3 is built from 15 residues. After removal of 5 bases from V and 0 bases from J, the junction contained 4 bases not matched to a gene. The chain's CDR3 is CASSLGQLSNQPQHF. The CDR3 bases are TGTGCCAGCAGTTTGGGACAGCTTAGCAATCAGCCCCAGCATTTT.

The V and J genes are TRBV7-6 and TRBJ1-5; D ambiguous. Germline loops: CDR1 SGHVS, CDR2 FNYEAQ. The ends were cut back, 0 bases at V and 1 base at J, with 19 bases in the middle. This CDR3 has 19 amino acids. CDR3 sequence (DNA): TGTGCCAGCAGCTTAGCAGGTCCAACCTCCCTCATCAGCAATCAGCCCCAGCATTTT. Amino acid sequence: CASSLAGPTSLISNQPQHF.

The table lists this clone with a few counts. The chain recombines TRBV7-2 with TRBJ1-5; D gene uncertain. Trimming left V 5 bases short and J 0 bases short, with 11 bases between. Germline loops: CDR1 SGHTA, CDR2 FQGNSA. The length of the CDR3 is 15 residues. In nucleotides, the CDR3 is TGTGCCAGCAGCCTGGTCCCTAATAGCAATCAGCCCCAGCATTTT. Translation gives CASSLVPNSNQPQHF.

V and J are TRBV7-2 and TRBJ2-7; the D gene is possibly TRBD1 (6 bases). Trimming shortened V by 2 bases and J by 0 bases, and 11 bases separated the two germline ends. The CDR3 sequence is 15 residues long. CDR1 and CDR2 from the germline V gene are SGHTA and FQGNSA. CDR3 nucleotides: TGTGCCAGCAGCTTAACCTCACAGGGCTCCTACGAGCAGTACTTC. Encoded protein: CASSLTSQGSYEQYF.